The 32 T cell receptor beta chains below all came from one sample that was sequenced in a study of blood T cells in healthy people across ages. Using a J-beta primer mix together with a sample-barcoded 5' primer, a second PCR was run for about 7 to 12 cycles. TCRdb called the 5' RACE reads again in MiXCR, with one record for every CDR3 protein. Here the sample spans about a million distinct CDR3 sequences, about 44% being singletons. Sequences were obtained from blood. The receptors come from a young man in good health.

This chain uses TRBV20-1 with TRBJ1-2; D gene unclear. The V end was cut by 0 bases, the J end by 3 bases, with 11 bases between. CDR1 and CDR2 (germline): DFQATT, SNEGSKA (reference sequence). The CDR3 consists of 14 residues. The CDR3 DNA reads as TGCAGTGCTAGAGACCCGACAACCGACTATGGCTACACCTTC. It encodes CSARDPTTDYGYTF.

The chain has TRBV11-1 and TRBJ1-2, with 10 bases fitting TRBD1. The length of the CDR3 is 13 residues. The ends lost 6 bases at V and 8 bases at J; junction bases unmatched: 6. In germline, CDR1 is SGHAT, CDR2 FQDESV (reference sequence). CDR3 protein: CASSSDRGLGYTF. In DNA form, the CDR3 reads TGTGCCAGCAGTTCTGACAGGGGGCTCGGCTACACCTTC.

This clonotype was observed a handful of times. The gene calls are TRBV28 and TRBJ2-5, with D perhaps matching TRBD2 (5 bases). There are 13 residues in the CDR3. Germline V gene lookup returns CDR1 MDHEN and CDR2 SYDVKM. Trimming cost V 5 bases and J 11 bases, with 18 bases left between them. CDR3 coding DNA: TGTGCCAGCAGTCCGAGACGGGGAAATGAGCAGTACTTC. It specifies CASSPRRGNEQYF.

This rearrangement joins TRBV12-3 or TRBV12-4 to TRBJ2-3; 11 bases line up with TRBD2. This CDR3 is 15 amino acids long. Trimming cost V 5 bases and J 5 bases; bases outside gene matches: 6. CDR3 nucleotides: TGTGCCAGCAGTGATGGACTAGCGGGCGGAGATACGCAGTATTTT. Translating gives CASSDGLAGGDTQYF.

Only a few counts were recorded for this clonotype. The CDR3 DNA follows: TGCGCCAGCAGCCTATTACCGACAGGGGTGAACACTGAAGCTTTCTTT. Translation gives CASSLLPTGVNTEAFF. The genes are TRBV5-1 and TRBJ1-1; 8 bases agree with TRBD1. V shed 4 bases, J shed 0 bases, and the junction held 8 bases outside the gene matches. CDR3 length: 16 amino acids. Germline CDR1 is SGHRS and CDR2 is YFSETQ.

This clonotype was observed a handful of times. This chain connects TRBV6-6 to TRBJ2-4, with D perhaps TRBD1 (6 bases). The CDR3 is made up of 15 amino acids. The V and J ends lost 6 bases and 3 bases respectively, with 15 bases between them. Germline CDR1 MNHNY, CDR2 SVGAGI (reference sequence). The CDR3 DNA follows: TGTGCCAGCAGGTCCAGGGGAGAAAGCAAAAACATTCAGTACTTC. Its translation: CASRSRGESKNIQYF.

The chain joins TRBV4-3 to TRBJ1-4, with D possibly being TRBD1 (6 bases). Trimming stripped 0 bases from V and 8 bases from J, with 16 bases between. The germline V gene has CDR1 LGHNA and CDR2 YSLEER. The CDR3 is 16 residues long. CDR3: CASSQDWVRGKEKLFF. In nucleotides, the CDR3 is TGCGCCAGCAGCCAAGATTGGGTCAGGGGTAAAGAAAAACTGTTTTTT.

This clonotype has a handful of counts. CDR3 loop: CASSQGEIWGSTDTQYF. The CDR3 DNA follows: TGCGCCAGCAGCCAAGGAGAGATTTGGGGGAGCACAGATACGCAGTATTTT. The V and J genes are TRBV4-1 and TRBJ2-3, with D perhaps matching TRBD1 or TRBD2 (5 bases each). Trimming removed 1 base from V and 0 bases from J, with 14 bases in between. From germline, CDR1 is MGHRA and CDR2 YSYEKL. This CDR3 region has 17 residues.

V gene TRBV29-1 combines with J gene TRBJ2-7, with D possibly matching TRBD2 (6 bases). CDR3 size: 14 residues. V lost 4 bases and J lost 0, with 13 bases in between. Germline CDR1 and CDR2: SQVTM and ANQGSEA. CDR3 nucleotide sequence: TGCAGCGTTGTAGTGGTGGGGGGCTCCTACGAGCAGTACTTC. Translation: CSVVVVGGSYEQYF.

J is TRBJ2-5 and V is TRBV15; D uncertain. CDR1 is LNHNV and CDR2 is YYDKDF in the germline V gene (reference sequence). The CDR3 contains 12 residues. Trimming took 0 bases from V and 4 from J, leaving 3 bases between them. CDR3 in DNA: TGTGCCACCAGCAGAGATACAGAGACCCAGTACTTC. It yields the protein CATSRDTETQYF.

The rearrangement joins TRBV7-9 to TRBJ2-3; D is perhaps TRBD1 (6 bases). Germline values: CDR1 SEHNR, CDR2 FQNEAQ (reference sequence). Trimming removed 1 base from V and 6 bases from J, with 14 bases in between. This CDR3 has 15 residues. The CDR3 loop is CASSLGQGGFDTQYF. For the CDR3, the DNA is TGTGCCAGCAGCTTAGGACAAGGGGGTTTCGATACGCAGTATTTT. Looking up the rest from reference TRBV7-9 and TRBJ2-3 gives the full variable domain: DTGVSQNPRHKITKRGQNVTFRCDPISEHNRLYWYRQTLGQGPEFLTYFQNEAQLEKSRLLSDRFSAERPKGSFSTLEIQRTEQGDSAMYLCASSLGQGGFDTQYFGPGTRLTVL.

This clonotype was counted many times. This chain connects TRBV5-1 to TRBJ1-1; D gene ambiguous. The CDR3 runs 14 residues. Germline lookup yields CDR1 SGHRS and CDR2 YFSETQ. V was pared by 2 bases and J by 0 bases, with 8 bases between. The CDR3 bases are TGCGCCAGCAGCTTAAGTCAGCTGAACACTGAAGCTTTCTTT. It translates to CASSLSQLNTEAFF.

About this clonotype itself: A read error may account for a junction end that differs from germline. The rearrangement uses TRBV3-1 and TRBJ2-5, with 7 nucleotides matching TRBD1. The CDR3 has 15 residues. Germline V gives CDR1 LGHDT, CDR2 YNNKEL (reference sequence). This CDR3 is CASRQGPRGSETQYF. CDR3 DNA sequence: TGTGCCAGCAGGCAAGGACCCAGGGGGAGTGAGACCCAGTACTTC.

The chain joins TRBV27 to TRBJ1-5; D not certain. Trimming pared 5 bases from V and 5 bases from J, leaving 7 bases between. The germline V gene encodes CDR1 MNHEY and CDR2 SMNVEV (reference sequence). The CDR3 is made up of 12 amino acids. CDR3 in amino acids: CASSRPDQPQHF. The CDR3 bases are TGTGCCAGCAGTCGACCAGATCAGCCCCAGCATTTT.

This clonotype came up a few times. The CDR3 loop reads CSATSPGQGNSPLHF. CDR3 DNA sequence: TGCAGTGCTACCAGCCCGGGACAGGGAAATTCACCCCTCCACTTT. The chain combines TRBV20-1 with TRBJ1-6; 9 nucleotides align to TRBD1. In germline, CDR1 is DFQATT, CDR2 SNEGSKA (reference sequence). The J segment lost 7 bases and the V segment lost 4 bases, leaving 8 bases of the junction unmatched. The CDR3 covers 15 residues.

This clonotype was picked up a small number of times. The J gene is TRBJ2-3, the V gene TRBV20-1; 12 nucleotides align to TRBD1. Germline CDR1 reads DFQATT; CDR2 reads SNEGSKA (reference sequence). The ends lost 5 bases at V and 2 bases at J; junction bases unmatched: 5. This CDR3 region has 15 residues. The DNA of the CDR3 is TGCAGTGCTGGGGACAGGGGGCCCCTCACAGATACGCAGTATTTT. This translates into CSAGDRGPLTDTQYF.

This clonotype was recorded a few times. The chain has TRBV6-6 and TRBJ2-7, with D maybe TRBD2 (6 bases). The germline V and J ends were trimmed by 4 bases and 6 bases, with 13 bases remaining between them. The CDR3 runs to 13 residues. Germline lookup yields CDR1 MNHNY and CDR2 SVGAGI (reference sequence). CDR3 amino acids: CASSSTGDVEQYF. CDR3 nucleotides: TGTGCCAGCAGTTCTACGGGGGACGTCGAGCAGTACTTC.

The sample holds a few counts of this clonotype. V usage is TRBV5-1 and J usage is TRBJ2-3; 9 bases align to TRBD1. Germline V gene sequence: CDR1 SGHRS, CDR2 YFSETQ. The J segment lost 6 bases and the V segment lost 3 bases, leaving 5 bases of the junction unmatched. This CDR3 spans 14 amino acids. DNA of the CDR3: TGCGCCAGCAGCTATGGACAGGGGAGCGATACGCAGTATTTT. Amino acid sequence: CASSYGQGSDTQYF.

V gene TRBV5-1 combines with J gene TRBJ2-1; 8 bases agree with TRBD1. This CDR3 has 13 amino acids. Losses at the gene ends were 5 bases for V and 8 bases for J; bases not matched to a gene: 6. Germline V gene data show CDR1 as SGHRS and CDR2 as YFSETQ. This CDR3 reads CASRGQGYDEQFF. In DNA, the CDR3 is TGCGCCAGCAGAGGACAGGGTTACGATGAGCAGTTCTTC.

This clonotype was observed a handful of times. The chain carries TRBV28 and TRBJ2-7; the D gene is possibly TRBD1 (6 bases). CDR3 length: 12 amino acids. V lost 3 bases and J 5 bases, leaving 8 bases between the germline ends. CDR1 is MDHEN, CDR2 SYDVKM, per germline. The CDR3, as DNA: TGTGCCAGCAGTTTCCCAGGGGACGAGCAGTACTTC. This codes for CASSFPGDEQYF.

There are a few counts of this clonotype. The chain carries TRBV5-1 and TRBJ2-5, with D possibly TRBD2 on 5 matching bases. Trimming pared 0 bases from V and 1 base from J, leaving 13 bases between. CDR1 and CDR2 (germline): SGHRS, YFSETQ. CDR3 length: 16 amino acids. Written as DNA, the CDR3 is TGCGCCAGCAGCTTGGGATGGGTCGGACTCCAAGAGACCCAGTACTTC. It codes for CASSLGWVGLQETQYF.

This clonotype occurred a few times. The V and J genes are TRBV28 and TRBJ2-7; 7 bases fit TRBD1. CDR3 length: 15 residues. The ends lost 6 bases at V and 2 bases at J; junction bases unmatched: 10. Per germline, CDR1 MDHEN and CDR2 SYDVKM. Written as DNA, the CDR3 is TGTGCCAGCAGCCTCCCCGAGACAGGGACCTACGAGCAGTACTTC. It codes for CASSLPETGTYEQYF.

This clonotype was seen more than once but under ten times. This rearrangement joins TRBV4-1 to TRBJ2-7; D possibly corresponds to TRBD1 (6 bases). Germline V gives CDR1 MGHRA, CDR2 YSYEKL. This CDR3 has 14 residues. The V and J ends lost 0 bases and 3 bases respectively, with 9 bases between them. This chain's CDR3 is CASSQEGAYYEQYF. The CDR3 region has the DNA TGCGCCAGCAGCCAAGAGGGGGCCTACTACGAGCAGTACTTC.

This sequence joins TRBV6-2 or TRBV6-3 and TRBJ2-2; D unclear. Between the trimmed V and J ends, which lost 5 bases and 3 bases, there was a span of 10 bases. This CDR3 has 14 amino acids. CDR1 MNHEY and CDR2 SVGEGT come from the germline V gene. The CDR3 sequence: CASSTFTDTGELFF. The DNA of the CDR3 is TGTGCCAGCAGTACTTTCACGGACACCGGGGAGCTGTTTTTT.

The rearrangement joins TRBV11-1 to TRBJ2-5; tentative D call: TRBD2 (6 bases). V was trimmed by 7 bases and J by 5 bases, leaving 14 bases between them. The CDR3 loop spans 13 amino acids. Germline loops: CDR1 SGHAT, CDR2 FQDESV (reference sequence). The CDR3 sequence: CASTPEGEETQYF. The CDR3 DNA reads as TGTGCCAGCACCCCGGAGGGCGAGGAGACCCAGTACTTC. Filled out from reference TRBV11-1 and TRBJ2-5, the complete variable domain reads EAEVAQSPRYKITEKSQAVAFWCDPISGHATLYWYRQILGQGPELLVQFQDESVVDDSQLPKDRFSAERLKGVDSTLKIQPAELGDSAMYLCASTPEGEETQYFGPGTRLLVL.

As for this clonotype: At one of its ends the junction is not consistent with the germline gene, which may arise from a read error. V usage is TRBV11-3 and J usage is TRBJ2-4, with no clear D. The CDR3 is made up of 16 amino acids. Looked up from germline, CDR1 is SGHNT and CDR2 is YENEEA. In DNA, the CDR3 is TGTACCAGCAGCTTAGAAGATACTGTAGCCAAAAACATTCAGTACTTC. It yields the protein CTSSLEDTVAKNIQYF.

The chain joins TRBV5-1 to TRBJ2-1; a possible D gene is TRBD1 (5 bases). Trimming took off 2 bases at V and 2 bases at J, with 11 bases between the two ends. This CDR3 contains 15 residues. Germline CDR1 SGHRS, CDR2 YFSETQ. This chain's CDR3 is CASSFEDTAYNEQFF. Written as DNA, the CDR3 is TGCGCCAGCAGCTTTGAGGACACGGCCTACAATGAGCAGTTCTTC. Together with reference TRBV5-1 and TRBJ2-1, the CDR3 gives the full variable domain: KAGVTQTPRYLIKTRGQQVTLSCSPISGHRSVSWYQQTPGQGLQFLFEYFSETQRNKGNFPGRFSGRQFSNSRSEMNVSTLELGDSALYLCASSFEDTAYNEQFFGPGTRLTVL.

V and J are TRBV7-2 and TRBJ2-3; 12 bases align to TRBD2. Germline CDR1 is SGHTA and CDR2 is FQGNSA. Trimming removed 2 bases from V and 4 bases from J; junction bases left unmatched: 1. This CDR3 comprises 15 residues. The CDR3 loop reads CASSLPSGGADTQYF. The CDR3 nucleotides are TGTGCCAGCAGCTTACCTAGCGGGGGGGCAGATACGCAGTATTTT.

The CDR3 protein is CSATLGGLKNIQYF. As DNA, the CDR3 is TGCAGTGCCACCTTGGGGGGGCTCAAAAACATTCAGTACTTC. The chain has TRBV20-1 and TRBJ2-7, with D possibly being TRBD2 (7 bases). The J call may not be correct, given that the DNA end is closer to TRBJ2-4. This CDR3 is built from 14 residues. Germline CDR1 DFQATT, CDR2 SNEGSKA (reference sequence).

This clonotype was counted between two and nine times. The chain is built from TRBV27 and TRBJ2-5; D not resolved. The ends were cut back, 4 bases at V and 4 bases at J, with 13 bases in the middle. The CDR3 is 14 amino acids. CDR1 and CDR2 from the germline V gene are MNHEY and SMNVEV (reference sequence). As DNA, the CDR3 is TGTGCCAGCAGTTCCCTTCTTAGTAGAGAGACCCAGTACTTC. Residues: CASSSLLSRETQYF.

J is TRBJ2-5 and V is TRBV18; D is perhaps TRBD1 or TRBD2 (5 bases each). The CDR3 length is 16 residues. The germline V gene encodes CDR1 KGHSH and CDR2 LQKENI. V was pared by 0 bases and J by 7 bases, with 18 bases between. In nucleotides, the CDR3 is TGTGCCAGCTCACCACCCTCCGGGACGACGCAGGGGACCCAGTACTTC. It translates to CASSPPSGTTQGTQYF.

The chain links TRBV6-1 to TRBJ2-7; D unresolved. Germline lookup yields CDR1 MNHNS and CDR2 SASEGT. This CDR3 is built from 14 residues. The germline V and J ends were trimmed by 2 bases and 6 bases, with 14 bases remaining between them. CDR3 sequence: CASSEYKGVVEQYF. DNA of the CDR3: TGTGCCAGCAGTGAATATAAAGGAGTAGTCGAGCAGTACTTC.